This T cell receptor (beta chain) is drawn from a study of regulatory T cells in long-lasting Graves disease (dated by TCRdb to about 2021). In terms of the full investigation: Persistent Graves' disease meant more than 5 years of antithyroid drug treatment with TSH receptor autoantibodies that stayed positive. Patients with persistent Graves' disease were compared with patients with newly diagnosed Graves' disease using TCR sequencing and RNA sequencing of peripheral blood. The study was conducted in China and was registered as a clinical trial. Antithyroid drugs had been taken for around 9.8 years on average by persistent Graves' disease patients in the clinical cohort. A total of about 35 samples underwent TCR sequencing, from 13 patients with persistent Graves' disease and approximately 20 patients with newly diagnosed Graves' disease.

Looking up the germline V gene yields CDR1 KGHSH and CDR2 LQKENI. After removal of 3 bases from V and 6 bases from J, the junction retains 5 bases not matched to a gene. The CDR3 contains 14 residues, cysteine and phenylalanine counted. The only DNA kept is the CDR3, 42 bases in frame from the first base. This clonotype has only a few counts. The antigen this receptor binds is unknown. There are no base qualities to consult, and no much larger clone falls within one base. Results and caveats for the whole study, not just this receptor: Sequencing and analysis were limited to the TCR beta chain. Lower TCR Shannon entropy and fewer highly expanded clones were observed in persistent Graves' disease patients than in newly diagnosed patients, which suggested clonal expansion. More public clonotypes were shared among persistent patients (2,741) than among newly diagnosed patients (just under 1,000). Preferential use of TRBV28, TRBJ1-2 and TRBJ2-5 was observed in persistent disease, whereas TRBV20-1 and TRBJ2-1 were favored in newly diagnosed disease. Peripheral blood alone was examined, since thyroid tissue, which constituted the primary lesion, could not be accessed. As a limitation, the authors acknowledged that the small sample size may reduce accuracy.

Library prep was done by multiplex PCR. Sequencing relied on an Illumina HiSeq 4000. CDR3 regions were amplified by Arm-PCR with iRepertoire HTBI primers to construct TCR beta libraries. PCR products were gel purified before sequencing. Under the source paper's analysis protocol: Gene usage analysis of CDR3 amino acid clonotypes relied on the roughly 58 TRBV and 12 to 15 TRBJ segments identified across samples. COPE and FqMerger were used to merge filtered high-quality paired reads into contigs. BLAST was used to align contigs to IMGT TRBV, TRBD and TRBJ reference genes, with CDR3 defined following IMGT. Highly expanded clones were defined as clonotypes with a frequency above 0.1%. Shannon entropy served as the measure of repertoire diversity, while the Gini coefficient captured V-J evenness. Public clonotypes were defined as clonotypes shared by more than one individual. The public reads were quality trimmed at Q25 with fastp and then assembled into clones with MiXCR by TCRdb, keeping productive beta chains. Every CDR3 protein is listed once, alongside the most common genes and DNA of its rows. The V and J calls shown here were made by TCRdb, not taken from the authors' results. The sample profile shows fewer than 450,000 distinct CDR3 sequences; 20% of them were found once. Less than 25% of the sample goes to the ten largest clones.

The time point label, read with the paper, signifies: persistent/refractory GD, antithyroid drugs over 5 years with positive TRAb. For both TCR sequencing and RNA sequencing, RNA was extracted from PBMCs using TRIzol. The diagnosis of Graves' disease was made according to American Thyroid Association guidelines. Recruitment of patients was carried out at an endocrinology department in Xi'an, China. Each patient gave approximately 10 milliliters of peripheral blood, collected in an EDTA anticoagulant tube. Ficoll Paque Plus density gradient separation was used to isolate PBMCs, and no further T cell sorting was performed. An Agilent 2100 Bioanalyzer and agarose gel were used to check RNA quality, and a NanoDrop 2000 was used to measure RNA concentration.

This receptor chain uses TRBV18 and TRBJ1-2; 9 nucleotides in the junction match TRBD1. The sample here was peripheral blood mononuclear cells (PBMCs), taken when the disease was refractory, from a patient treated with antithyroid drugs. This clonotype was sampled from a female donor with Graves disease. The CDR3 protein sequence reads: CASSPWGQGDGYTF. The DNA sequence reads TGTGCCAGCTCACCGTGGGGACAGGGCGATGGCTACACCTTC.